This TCR beta chain appears in the sequencing data of a study of shared clonotypes between healthy human individuals. The wider study: Contributing individuals were a couple of females and three males aged 18 to 49. Study-wide results and limits: Clonotypes that were shared across a handful of donors made up around 5% of naive CD4 clonotypes.

The authors ran the assay at deep level. The protocol was immunoSEQ multiplex PCR, while the TCRdb copy is restricted to in-frame clones and leaves out a portion. The table records around 95,000 clones, 67% of them present only once. About this clone: No antigen is known for it.

The TCR originated in a man aged 25-45 years in good health. The source material was memory CD8+ T cells sorted from blood. As to subset: CD45RO+ cells pooled with CCR7-negative TemRA cells.

Here the CDR3 DNA reads TGTGCCAGCAGGGCAGGGTTCGAGAACACCGGGGAGCTGTTTTTT. Its protein is CASRAGFENTGELFF. V and J are TRBV28 and TRBJ2-2; D perhaps matches TRBD1 (5 bases). The CDR3 is 15 residues long. Between the trimmed V and J ends, which lost 6 bases and 1 base, there was a span of 12 bases. Germline V lookup: CDR1 MDHEN, CDR2 SYDVKM.